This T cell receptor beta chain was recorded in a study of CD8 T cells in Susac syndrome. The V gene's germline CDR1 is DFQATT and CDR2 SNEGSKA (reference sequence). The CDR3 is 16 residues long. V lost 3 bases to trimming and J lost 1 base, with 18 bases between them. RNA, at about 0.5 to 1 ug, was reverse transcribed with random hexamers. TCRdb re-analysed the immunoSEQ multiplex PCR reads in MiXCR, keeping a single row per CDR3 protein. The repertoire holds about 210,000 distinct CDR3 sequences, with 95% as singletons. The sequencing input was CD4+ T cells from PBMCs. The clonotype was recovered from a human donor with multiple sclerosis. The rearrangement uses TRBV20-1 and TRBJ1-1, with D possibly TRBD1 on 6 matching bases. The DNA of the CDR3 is TGCAGTGCTAGCTTAACAGGGTTTGGCCGGAACACTGAAGCTTTCTTT. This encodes CSASLTGFGRNTEAFF.